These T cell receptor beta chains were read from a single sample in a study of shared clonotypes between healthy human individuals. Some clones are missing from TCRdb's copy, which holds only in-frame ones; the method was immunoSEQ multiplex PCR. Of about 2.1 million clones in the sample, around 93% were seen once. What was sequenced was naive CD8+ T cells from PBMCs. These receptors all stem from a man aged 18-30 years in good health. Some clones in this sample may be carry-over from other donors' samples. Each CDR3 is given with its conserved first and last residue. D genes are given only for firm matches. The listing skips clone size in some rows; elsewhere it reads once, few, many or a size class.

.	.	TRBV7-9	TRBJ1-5	CASSLGGLYQPQHF	TGTGCCAGCAGCTTAGGAGGATTATATCAGCCCCAGCATTTT
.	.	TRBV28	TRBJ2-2	CASSHTPTGELFF	TGTGCCAGCAGCCATACACCGACCGGGGAGCTGTTTTTT
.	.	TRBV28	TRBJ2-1	CASSPIWGVGDEQFF	TGTGCCAGCAGTCCCATTTGGGGTGTTGGGGATGAGCAGTTCTTC
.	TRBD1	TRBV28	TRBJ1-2	CASRRKRQGAGIGYTF	TGTGCCAGCAGGCGAAAAAGACAGGGGGCGGGGATTGGCTACACCTTC
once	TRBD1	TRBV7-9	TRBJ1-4	CASVTGVNEKLFF	TGTGCCAGCGTGACAGGGGTTAATGAAAAACTGTTTTTT
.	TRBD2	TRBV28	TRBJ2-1	CASISVAGVGEQFF	TGTGCCAGCATTTCAGTAGCGGGAGTTGGTGAGCAGTTCTTC
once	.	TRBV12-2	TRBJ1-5	CASRRALGNQPQHF	TGTGCAAGTCGCCGCGCCTTGGGCAATCAGCCCCAGCATTTT
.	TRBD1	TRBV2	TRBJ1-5	CASSLTGTSNQPQHF	TGTGCCAGCAGTCTGACAGGGACGAGCAATCAGCCCCAGCATTTT
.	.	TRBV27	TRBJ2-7	CASSLGLGKTSHADPYEQYF	TGTGCCAGCAGTTTGGGTTTAGGGAAAACTAGTCACGCGGATCCCTACGAGCAGTACTTC
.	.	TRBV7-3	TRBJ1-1	CASSRLSGTEAFF	TGTGCCAGCAGCCGCCTCTCAGGCACTGAAGCTTTCTTT
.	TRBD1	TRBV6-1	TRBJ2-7	CASSSRGQGYEQYF	TGTGCCAGCAGTTCCCGCGGACAGGGCTACGAGCAGTACTTC
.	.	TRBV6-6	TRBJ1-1	CASSYGDQETEAFF	TGTGCCAGCAGTTACGGGGATCAGGAGACTGAAGCTTTCTTT
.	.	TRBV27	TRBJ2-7	CASSLSVGTPLEQYF	TGTGCCAGCAGTTTATCGGTCGGGACACCCCTCGAGCAGTACTTC
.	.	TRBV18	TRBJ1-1	CASSPPNLFAFF	TGTGCCAGCTCACCACCAAACCTCTTCGCTTTCTTT
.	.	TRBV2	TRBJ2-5	CASSSGLEETQYF	TGTGCCAGCAGTTCGGGACTCGAAGAGACCCAGTACTTC
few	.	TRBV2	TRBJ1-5	CASLGPAEPQHF	TGTGCCAGCCTCGGGCCGGCGGAGCCCCAGCATTTT
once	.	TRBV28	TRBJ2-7	CASRTEDPLYYEQYF	TGTGCCAGCAGAACGGAGGACCCCTTATACTACGAGCAGTACTTC
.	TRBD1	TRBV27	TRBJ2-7	CASRRTGYLHEQYF	TGTGCCAGCAGGAGGACAGGCTATCTTCACGAGCAGTACTTC
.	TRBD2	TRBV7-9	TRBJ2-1	CASSWGTSMPSNNEQFF	TGTGCCAGCAGTTGGGGGACTAGCATGCCTTCCAACAATGAGCAGTTCTTC
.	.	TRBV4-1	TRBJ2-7	CASSQGRAYEQYF	TGCGCCAGCAGCCAGGGCAGGGCGTACGAGCAGTACTTC
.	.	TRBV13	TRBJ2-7	CASSSRQNYEQYF	TGTGCCAGCAGCTCGCGACAGAACTACGAGCAGTACTTC
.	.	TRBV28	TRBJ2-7	CASSFTRNGGYEQYF	TGTGCCAGCAGTTTTACGAGAAATGGGGGCTACGAGCAGTACTTC
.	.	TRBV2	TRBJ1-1	CASQEGRNTEAFF	TGTGCCAGTCAAGAGGGGAGGAACACTGAAGCTTTCTTT
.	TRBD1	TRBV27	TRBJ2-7	CASSPVGQGIHEQYF	TGTGCCAGCAGTCCTGTCGGACAGGGGATCCACGAGCAGTACTTC
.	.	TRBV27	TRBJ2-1	CASSLVRLSSYNEQFF	TGTGCCAGCAGTTTGGTCCGATTGAGCTCCTACAATGAGCAGTTCTTC
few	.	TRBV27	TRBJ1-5	CASSYLGSNQPQHF	TGTGCCAGCAGTTACCTGGGCAGCAATCAGCCCCAGCATTTT
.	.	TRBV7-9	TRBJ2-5	CATTPVVQETQYF	TGTGCCACAACCCCCGTGGTTCAAGAGACCCAGTACTTC
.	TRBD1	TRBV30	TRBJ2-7	CAGRDRVIYEQYF	TGTGCCGGGAGGGACAGGGTTATCTACGAGCAGTACTTC
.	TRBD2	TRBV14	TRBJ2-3	CASSPWTSGRPDTQYF	TGTGCCAGCAGCCCTTGGACTAGCGGGAGGCCAGATACGCAGTATTTT
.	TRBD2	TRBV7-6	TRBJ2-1	CASSLAGLSGSYNEQFF	TGTGCCAGCAGCTTAGCGGGTCTTAGCGGGAGTTACAATGAGCAGTTCTTC
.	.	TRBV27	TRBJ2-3	CASSSRQSTDTQYF	TGTGCCAGCAGTTCCCGACAGAGCACAGATACGCAGTATTTT
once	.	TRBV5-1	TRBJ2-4	CASSLAYGIAKNIQYF	TGCGCCAGCAGCTTGGCGTATGGAATAGCCAAAAACATTCAGTACTTC
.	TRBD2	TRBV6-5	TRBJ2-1	CASSTPEGGDNEQFF	TGTGCCAGCAGTACCCCTGAGGGAGGGGACAATGAGCAGTTCTTC
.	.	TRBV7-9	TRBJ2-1	CASSLVPGLGNEQFF	TGTGCCAGCAGCTTAGTCCCGGGATTGGGGAATGAGCAGTTCTTC